This TCR beta chain was found in a study of blood T cell repertoires in COVID-19. Overall study: The United States, Italy and Spain provided the acute and convalescent COVID-19 samples. In each case, the material was cDNA or gDNA derived from T cells, B-cell-depleted T cells, or PBMCs.

In the original analysis: By means of reference gene primer amplification, nucleated cell counts were estimated. Method: immunoSEQ multiplex PCR; TCRdb's copy keeps in-frame clones and lacks some. That table gives V, J and clone size, and the DNA gave D and trimming. The table lists hundreds of thousands of clones, about 89% of them singletons. V was trimmed by 5 bases and J by 4 bases, leaving 14 bases between them. The germline gives CDR1 MNHEY, CDR2 SMNVEV (reference sequence). CDR3 size: 14 residues. This rearrangement joins TRBV27 to TRBJ1-2, with D uncertain. The sequenced sample was peripheral blood. The source is a woman in her forties or fifties with COVID-19, enrolled during active disease. As DNA, the CDR3 is TGTGCCAGCAGTCCCCGGGAGCTTACCTATGGCTACACCTTC. It translates to CASSPRELTYGYTF.